The 15 T cell receptor beta chains below all came from one sample that was sequenced in a study of OX40 agonist ivuxolimab in advanced cancers. TCRdb keeps only in-frame clones here, not all; method: immunoSEQ multiplex PCR. Here the sample spans about 44,000 clones, 86% being singletons. Material: CD4+ or CD8+ T cells sorted from blood, obtained in a trial of the OX40 agonist ivuxolimab. These TCRs come from an adult with an advanced solid tumor such as melanoma, head and neck, liver or kidney cancer.

The chain links TRBV7-8 to TRBJ1-5; TRBD1 matches at 12 bases. The trim removed 1 base at V and 2 bases at J, leaving 12 bases unmatched. Germline CDR1 SGHVS, CDR2 FQNEAQ. The CDR3 has 20 amino acids. CDR3 protein: CASSLGPGQGAQWGNQPQHF. As DNA, the CDR3 is TGTGCCAGCAGCTTAGGCCCGGGACAGGGGGCTCAATGGGGCAATCAGCCCCAGCATTTT. The whole variable domain, filled in from reference TRBV7-8 and TRBJ1-5, reads GAGVSQSPRYKVAKRGQDVALRCDPISGHVSLFWYQQALGQGPEFLTYFQNEAQLDKSGLPSDRFFAERPEGSVSTLKIQRTQQEDSAVYLCASSLGPGQGAQWGNQPQHFGDGTRLSIL.

This clone came up once. The chain links TRBV6-1 to TRBJ2-5; D not certain. The V end was cut by 1 base, the J end by 4 bases, with 4 bases between. From germline, CDR1 is MNHNS and CDR2 SASEGT. The CDR3 length is 12 residues. CDR3 loop: CASSEGGETQYF. CDR3 nucleotide sequence: TGTGCCAGCAGTGAAGGGGGAGAGACCCAGTACTTC.

V and J are TRBV4-2 and TRBJ1-5; tentative D call: TRBD1 (5 bases). CDR3 length: 14 amino acids. Germline CDR1 is LGHNA and CDR2 is YNFKEQ. The germline V and J ends were trimmed by 1 base and 7 bases, with 11 bases remaining between them. CDR3 loop: CASSQGARGQPQHF. The CDR3 region has the DNA TGTGCCAGCAGCCAAGGGGCCCGGGGCCAGCCCCAGCATTTT.

This chain connects TRBV21-1 to TRBJ2-3; TRBD2 is the table's D call and was not checked against the DNA. TRBV21-1 is given as a pseudogene. This CDR3 is 16 amino acids long. The CDR3 sequence: CASSAFTSGRTDTQYF. The CDR3 DNA reads as TGTGCCAGCAGCGCTTTCACTAGCGGTCGCACAGATACGCAGTATTTT.

The chain couples TRBV19 to TRBJ1-2; the match to TRBD1 covers 9 bases. V dropped 3 bases and J dropped 8; count of bases not matched to a gene: 10. CDR3 length: 15 residues. The germline V gene encodes CDR1 LNHDA and CDR2 SQIVND (reference sequence). The CDR3 is CASSIGPTGGGGYTF. The CDR3, as DNA: TGTGCCAGTAGTATTGGCCCGACAGGGGGTGGCGGCTACACCTTC. Full variable domain (remainder filled in from reference TRBV19 and TRBJ1-2): DGGITQSPKYLFRKEGQNVTLSCEQNLNHDAMYWYRQDPGQGLRLIYYSQIVNDFQKGDIAEGYSVSREKKESFPLTVTSAQKNPTAFYLCASSIGPTGGGGYTFGSGTRLTVV.

The J gene is TRBJ2-3, the V gene TRBV6-6; 10 positions agree with TRBD1. The V gene's germline CDR1 is MNHNY and CDR2 SVGAGI (reference sequence). The V gene end was trimmed by 0 bases and the J gene end by 5 bases; junction bases not matched to a gene: 5. The CDR3 loop spans 16 amino acids. In DNA form, the CDR3 reads TGTGCCAGCAGTTACTCGGGGACAGGGGTGGAAGATACGCAGTATTTT. It yields the protein CASSYSGTGVEDTQYF.

J is TRBJ1-4 and V is TRBV7-2, with TRBD1 identical over 9 bases. The CDR3 sequence is 18 residues long. V gave up 5 bases and J gave up 3 bases; unmatched junction bases: 13. The germline CDR1 and CDR2 sequences are SGHTA and FQGNSA. The CDR3 spells CASSQQQGAGRANEKLFF. The DNA of the CDR3 is TGTGCCAGCAGCCAACAACAGGGGGCCGGGAGGGCTAATGAAAAACTGTTTTTT.

In nucleotides, the CDR3 is TGTGCCAGCAGTTTCCAAGCGGGAGGAGGCCAAGAGACCCAGTACTTC. This gives the protein CASSFQAGGGQETQYF. The chain carries TRBV27 and TRBJ2-5, with 9 bases aligning to TRBD2. The junction had 6 bases not matched to a gene; V was cut back by 3 bases and J by 1 base. This CDR3 is 16 amino acids long. The germline V gene encodes CDR1 MNHEY and CDR2 SMNVEV (reference sequence).

Points on this clone: This same CDR3 is encoded by further DNA sequences in the sample. The chain links TRBV28 to TRBJ2-7, with 12 nucleotides matching TRBD1. Germline V gene lookup returns CDR1 MDHEN and CDR2 SYDVKM. The CDR3 has 16 residues. The J segment lost 9 bases and the V segment lost 5 bases, leaving 14 bases of the junction unmatched. CDR3 in DNA: TGTGCCAGCAGTGGAGGGGGGGGACAGGGGGCATCGGGGCAGTACTTC. This encodes CASSGGGGQGASGQYF.

This chain connects TRBV10-3 to TRBJ1-2, with D possibly being TRBD1 (6 bases). Germline lookup yields CDR1 ENHRY and CDR2 SYGVKD. The germline V and J ends were trimmed by 9 bases and 4 bases, with 12 bases remaining between them. This CDR3 has 12 amino acids. Here the CDR3 DNA reads TGTGCCATTAGGGGGATCGGCTATGGCTACACCTTC. Protein: CAIRGIGYGYTF.

This chain joins TRBV28 and TRBJ2-3; perhaps TRBD2 as D (5 bases). Germline-derived CDR1 and CDR2 are MDHEN and SYDVKM. V lost 6 bases and J lost 2, with 12 bases in between. This CDR3 contains 14 residues. CDR3 sequence: CASRPADDTDTQYF. In nucleotides, the CDR3 is TGTGCCAGCAGACCAGCGGACGACACAGATACGCAGTATTTT.

The genes are TRBV2 and TRBJ1-1, with a possible D match to TRBD1 (5 bases). Trimming took 4 bases from V and 3 from J, leaving 18 bases between them. This CDR3 is built from 16 residues. The germline V gene has CDR1 SNHLY and CDR2 FYNNEI. CDR3 sequence: CASSADGTPGDTEAFF. In DNA form, the CDR3 reads TGTGCCAGCAGTGCCGATGGGACCCCTGGGGACACTGAAGCTTTCTTT.

The chain is built from TRBV5-1 and TRBJ1-1; the D gene is possibly TRBD1 (6 bases). Germline V CDR1 and CDR2: SGHRS, YFSETQ. This CDR3 comprises 14 residues. V was pared by 5 bases and J by 5 bases, with 16 bases between. This CDR3 is CASSSGSRGTEAFF. The CDR3 coding sequence is TGCGCCAGCAGTTCCGGGAGCAGGGGAACTGAAGCTTTCTTT.

The chain is built from TRBV5-1 and TRBJ2-7; D not resolved. CDR3 length: 13 residues. CDR1 and CDR2 from the germline V gene are SGHRS and YFSETQ. V shed 3 bases and J shed 5 bases, with 12 bases lying between them. CDR3 loop: CASSSRSRNEQYF. The DNA for the CDR3 is TGCGCCAGCAGCTCTCGGTCTCGAAACGAGCAGTACTTC.

The chain is built from TRBV19 and TRBJ1-1; no firm D call. The CDR3 has 16 residues. V lost 4 bases and J 0 bases, leaving 15 bases between the germline ends. Germline-derived CDR1 and CDR2 are LNHDA and SQIVND (reference sequence). DNA for the CDR3: TGTGCCAGTAGTACCCCCCAGAATACCATGAACACTGAAGCTTTCTTT. The encoded protein is CASSTPQNTMNTEAFF.